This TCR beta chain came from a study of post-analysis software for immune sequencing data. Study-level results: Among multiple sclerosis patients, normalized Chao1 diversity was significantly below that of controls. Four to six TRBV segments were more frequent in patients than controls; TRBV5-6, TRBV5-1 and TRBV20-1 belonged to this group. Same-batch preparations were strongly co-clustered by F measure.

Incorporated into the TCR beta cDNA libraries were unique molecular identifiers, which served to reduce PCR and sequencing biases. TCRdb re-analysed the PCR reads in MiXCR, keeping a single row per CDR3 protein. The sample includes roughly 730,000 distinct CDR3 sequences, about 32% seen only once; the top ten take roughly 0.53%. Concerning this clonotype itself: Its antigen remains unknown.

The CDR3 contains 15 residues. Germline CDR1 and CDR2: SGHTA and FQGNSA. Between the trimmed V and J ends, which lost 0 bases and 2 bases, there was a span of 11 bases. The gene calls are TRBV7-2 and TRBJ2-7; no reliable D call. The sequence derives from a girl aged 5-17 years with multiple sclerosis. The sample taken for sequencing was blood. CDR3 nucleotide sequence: TGTGCCAGCAGCTTAGCGCTTGGCCGAACCTACGAGCAGTACTTC. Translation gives CASSLALGRTYEQYF.